This TCR beta chain is drawn from a study of blood T cell repertoires in COVID-19. Looking at the study overall: The origin of the acute and convalescent COVID-19 samples was the United States, Italy and Spain.

The CDR3 is 16 amino acids. The germline V gene has CDR1 SGHRS and CDR2 YFSETQ. V was cut by 1 base and J by 4 bases, with 14 bases left in between. Produced via immunoSEQ multiplex PCR; TCRdb's table is partial and in-frame only. The data hold around 99,000 clones, with about nine tenths observed a single time. Source material: peripheral blood. The chain is built from TRBV5-1 and TRBJ2-2; TRBD2 might be the D (5 bases). The clonotype was recovered from a man aged 50 to 59 with acute or convalescent COVID-19. CDR3 loop: CASSLIVGDGTGELFF. CDR3 nucleotide sequence: TGCGCCAGCAGCTTGATAGTGGGAGACGGCACCGGGGAGCTGTTTTTT.